Included here is one TCR beta chain sequence, with context. This clone was detected only once. Its antigen remains undetermined. It has no much larger one-base neighbor in the sample; base qualities were not kept. Donors were healthy HIV-negative adults with no recently reported acute infections or vaccinations. Every donor was a Caucasian adult living in Nashville, Tennessee, USA. CD4+ T cells were enriched by magnetic negative selection; naive cells were then positively selected on CD45RA, and the negative fraction formed the memory subset. After blood collection by leukapheresis, PBMCs were isolated using Ficoll-Histopaque density gradient centrifugation and then cryopreserved in the vapor phase of liquid nitrogen. Purity and quantity of every magnetically sorted T cell population were checked by analytical flow cytometry. Genomic DNA was isolated from every sorted fraction and measured by UV absorbance on a Nanodrop 2000c.

Using the deep immunoSEQ assay, TCR CDR3 regions were amplified from genomic DNA by multiplex PCR. Extracted genomic DNA from each cell subset was spread evenly across all wells of several immunoSEQ 96-well plates, with each plate serving as a replicate. For sorted subsets, around 200 ng genomic DNA, equal to 30,000 or so T cell genomes, was loaded into each replicate PCR. Purified libraries were quantified with a Qubit 3.0 fluorometer, sized on a Bioanalyzer 2100, and re-quantified with the KAPA Library Quantification kit. Each immunoSEQ 96-well plate was sequenced on its own single-read 150-cycle Illumina NextSeq 550 flow cell. For the original study's pipeline: The immunoSEQ output contained only junctional sequences without quality scores, so filtering could not match that applied to full-length reads. Sequences were annotated with PyIR, a Python wrapper for IgBLAST v1.9, and V/J genes and CDR3 were assigned using IMGT germline references. Reads with weak V/J assignments (E-value above 1e-6), missing CDR3, stop codons, out-of-frame junctions, or ambiguous translated residues were removed. A V3J clonotype was defined by an identical inferred V gene, J gene, and CDR3 amino acid sequence. Percentage overlap between repertoires was calculated by dividing the number of shared unique clonotypes by the size of the smaller repertoire. Repertoire richness was assessed with RTK rarefaction, the Chao1 estimator, and Recon v2.1 estimates of unobserved clonotypes. Generation probabilities for all TCRbeta clonotypes obtained by the gDNA method from a handful of donors were computed using OLGA. TCRdb carries this immuneACCESS record with in-frame sequences only. Its versions omit some clonotypes, under half of them owing to an unresolved V gene in the studies checked, with the rest unexplained. V, J and clone size were drawn from that table, and D and trimming were deduced from the DNA. This sample has approximately 1,000,000 clones in its table, and roughly 80% of those were observed once. The top ten clones comprise 0.7% to 0.95% of the sample.

The data were taken from a study of shared clonotypes between healthy human individuals (dated by TCRdb to 2019 to 2021). Context from the whole study: A few men and a couple of women, aged 18 to 49 years, made up the cohort. The study deeply sequenced blood TCR repertoires of five healthy adults to estimate repertoire size and the extent of clonotype sharing between individuals. For each donor, three plates each were used for CD4 naive and CD4 memory, two plates were used for CD8 naive, and one plate was used for CD8 memory. Per donor, leukapheresis produced somewhere between about 0.94 and 9.5 billion PBMCs. Different laboratories and diverse techniques were used to prepare libraries and sequence TCR repertoires, to increase sequencing depth and limit assay-specific biases.

Findings and caveats that apply to the study as a whole: Estimated clonotype richness was generally larger for naive than for memory subsets. Even with the large sequencing depth, rarefaction of the sorted-subset datasets indicated that sequencing was incomplete. Based on pairwise subsampling, the degree of clonotype sharing among donors was expected to be affected by sequencing depth. Only blood was sampled, and tissue TCR repertoires likely differ from those in blood. Compared with non-shared clonotypes, clonotypes shared by all four sorted-subset donors had higher generation probabilities. Sharing across a few donors was observed for about 5% of naive CD4, over 3% of naive CD8, about 2.3% of memory CD4, and 0.4% of memory CD8 clonotypes. The small number of donors limited the genetic and exposure-history diversity represented.

CDR1 is given as SGHNT and CDR2 as YYREEE, both from the germline V gene (reference sequence). The CDR3 runs 13 residues from the cysteine to the phenylalanine. Kept here is only the CDR3 DNA, which spans 39 bases and is read in frame from base 1. A distance of 11 bases separates the germline ends of V and J, which lose 4 bases and 4 bases respectively. The V and J genes are TRBV5-4 and TRBJ1-2, with TRBD1 perhaps the D gene, on 5 matching bases. Sequenced input: memory CD4+ T cells from PBMCs. Explained via the paper, the cell subset or site label denotes: CD45RA-negative fraction. This sequence was found in a man aged 18 to 35 in good health. Some clones in this sample may be carry-over from other donors' samples. The DNA sequence is as follows: TGTGCCAGCAGCCCCGACAGAATCTATGGCTACACCTTC. The translation is CASSPDRIYGYTF.